This TCR beta chain was recorded in a study of T cell responses to AZD1222 COVID-19 vaccine. This clone was detected only once. Second-dose intervals of approximately 4 or approximately 12 weeks were pooled. CDR1 is LNHDA and CDR2 is SQIVND in the germline V gene (reference sequence). The V and J ends lost 1 base and 8 bases respectively, with 8 bases between them. CDR3 size: 12 residues. The assay was immunoSEQ multiplex PCR, and TCRdb's table has in-frame clones only and misses some. The sample records over 130,000 clones, roughly 88% being singletons. J is TRBJ1-2 and V is TRBV19; D is unclear. Source: peripheral blood, taken 28 days after the second AZD1222 dose. The sequence was collected from an adult who received the AZD1222 COVID-19 vaccine. The CDR3 bases are TGTGCCAGTAGTATAGGGGTTGGGGGCTACACCTTC. Its translation is CASSIGVGGYTF.